The rows below give T cell receptor beta chains drawn from one sample of a study of lymphopenia after photon versus proton radiotherapy. Produced via immunoSEQ multiplex PCR; TCRdb's table is partial and in-frame only. The data hold approximately 58,000 clones, with around four fifths observed a single time. This sample comprised peripheral blood, obtained from a patient treated with photon-based radiotherapy. Receptors originate from a man aged 45-65 years with gastric cancer. Both conserved end residues are part of each CDR3.

>TRBJ1-4|TRBV18
CASSARVGDTATNEKLFF
>TRBJ1-1|TRBV25-1
CASSERGRGGTEAFF
>TRBJ2-6|TRBV11-1
CASSYAAGANVLTF
>TRBJ1-2|TRBV4-1
CASSLGQLYGYTF
>TRBJ2-5|TRBV7-2
CASSSFSETQYF
>TRBJ2-1|TRBV7-9
CASSYQDEQFF
>TRBJ2-1|TRBV18
CASSPREWRYNEQFF
>TRBJ2-7|TRBV28
CASSFGSYEQYF
>TRBJ2-3|TRBV5-1
CASASGHRTDTQYF
>TRBJ2-2|TRBV19
CASSMQYTGELFF